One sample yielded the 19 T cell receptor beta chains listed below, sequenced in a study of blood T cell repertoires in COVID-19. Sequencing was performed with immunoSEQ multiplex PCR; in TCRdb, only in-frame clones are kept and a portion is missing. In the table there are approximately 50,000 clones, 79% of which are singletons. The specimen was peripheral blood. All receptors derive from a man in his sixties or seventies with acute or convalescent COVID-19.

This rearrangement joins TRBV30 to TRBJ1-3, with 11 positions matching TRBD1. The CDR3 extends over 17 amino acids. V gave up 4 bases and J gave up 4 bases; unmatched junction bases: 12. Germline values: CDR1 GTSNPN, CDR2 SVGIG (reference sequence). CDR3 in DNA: TGTGCCTGGAAAGAACCCGGACAGGGGGCTTCGGGAAACACCATATATTTT. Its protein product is CAWKEPGQGASGNTIYF.

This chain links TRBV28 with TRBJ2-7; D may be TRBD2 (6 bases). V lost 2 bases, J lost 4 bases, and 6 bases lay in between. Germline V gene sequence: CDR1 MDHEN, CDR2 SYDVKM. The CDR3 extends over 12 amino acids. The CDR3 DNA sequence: TGTGCCAGCAGTTTAGGGGGGTACGAGCAGTACTTC. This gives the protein CASSLGGYEQYF.

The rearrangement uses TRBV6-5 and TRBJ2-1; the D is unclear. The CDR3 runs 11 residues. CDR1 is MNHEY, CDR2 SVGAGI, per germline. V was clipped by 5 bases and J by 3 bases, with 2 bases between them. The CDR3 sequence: CASSRYNEQFF. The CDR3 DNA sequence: TGTGCCAGCAGTCGCTACAATGAGCAGTTCTTC.

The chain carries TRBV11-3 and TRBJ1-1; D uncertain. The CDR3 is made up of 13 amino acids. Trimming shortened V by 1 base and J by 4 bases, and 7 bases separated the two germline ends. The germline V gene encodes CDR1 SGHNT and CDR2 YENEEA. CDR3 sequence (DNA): TGTGCCAGCAGCTTAGCCCGCGGCACTGAAGCTTTCTTT. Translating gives CASSLARGTEAFF.

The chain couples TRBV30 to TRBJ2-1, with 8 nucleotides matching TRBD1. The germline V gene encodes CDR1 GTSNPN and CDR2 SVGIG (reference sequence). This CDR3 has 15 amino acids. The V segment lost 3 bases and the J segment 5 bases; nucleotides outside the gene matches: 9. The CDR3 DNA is TGTGCCTGGAGCGTGAGGGACAGGAGAGACAATGAGCAGTTCTTC. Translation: CAWSVRDRRDNEQFF.

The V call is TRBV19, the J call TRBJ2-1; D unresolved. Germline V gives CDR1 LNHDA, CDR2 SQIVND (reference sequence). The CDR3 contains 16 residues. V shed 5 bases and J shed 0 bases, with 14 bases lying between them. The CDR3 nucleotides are TGTGCCAGTAGTCCCCAGGCGCGAAGCTCCTACAATGAGCAGTTCTTC. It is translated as CASSPQARSSYNEQFF.

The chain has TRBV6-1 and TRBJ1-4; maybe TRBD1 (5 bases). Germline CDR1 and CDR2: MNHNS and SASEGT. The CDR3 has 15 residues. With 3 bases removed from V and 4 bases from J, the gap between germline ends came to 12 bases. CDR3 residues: CASSEKQEGNEKLFF. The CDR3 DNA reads TGTGCCAGCAGTGAGAAACAGGAGGGTAATGAAAAACTGTTTTTT.

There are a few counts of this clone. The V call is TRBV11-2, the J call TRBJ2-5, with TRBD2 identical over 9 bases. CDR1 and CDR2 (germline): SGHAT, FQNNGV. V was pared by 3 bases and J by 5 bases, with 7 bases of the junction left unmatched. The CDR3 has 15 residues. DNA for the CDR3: TGTGCCAGCAGCTTTGCGGGGGGGCAGCGGGAGACCCAGTACTTC. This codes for CASSFAGGQRETQYF. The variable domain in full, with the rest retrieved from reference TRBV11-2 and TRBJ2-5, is EAGVAQSPRYKIIEKRQSVAFWCNPISGHATLYWYQQILGQGPKLLIQFQNNGVVDDSQLPKDRFSAERLKGVDSTLKIQPAKLEDSAVYLCASSFAGGQRETQYFGPGTRLLVL.

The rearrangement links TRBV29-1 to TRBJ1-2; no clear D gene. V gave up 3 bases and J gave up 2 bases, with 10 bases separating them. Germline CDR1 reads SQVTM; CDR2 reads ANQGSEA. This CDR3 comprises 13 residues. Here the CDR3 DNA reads TGCAGCGTTGACAGAAATTTCAACTATGGCTACACCTTC. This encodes CSVDRNFNYGYTF.

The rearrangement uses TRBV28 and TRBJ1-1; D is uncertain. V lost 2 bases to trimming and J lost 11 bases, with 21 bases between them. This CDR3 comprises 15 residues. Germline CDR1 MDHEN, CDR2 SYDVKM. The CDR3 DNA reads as TGTGCCAGCAGTTTAAGTCGCGAGGGTTTCCGTGTGGCTTTCTTT. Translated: CASSLSREGFRVAFF.

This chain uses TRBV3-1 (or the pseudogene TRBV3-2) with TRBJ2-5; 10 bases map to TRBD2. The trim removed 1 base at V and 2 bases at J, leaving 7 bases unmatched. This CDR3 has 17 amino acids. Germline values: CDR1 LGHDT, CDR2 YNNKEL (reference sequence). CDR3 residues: CASSQAYLTSGQETQYF. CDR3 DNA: TGTGCCAGCAGCCAAGCCTACCTGACTAGCGGGCAAGAGACCCAGTACTTC.

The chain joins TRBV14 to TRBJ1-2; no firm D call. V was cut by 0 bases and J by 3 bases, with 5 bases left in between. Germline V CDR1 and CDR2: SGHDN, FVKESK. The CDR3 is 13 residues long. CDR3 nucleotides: TGTGCCAGCAGCCAAGACCAGGACTATGGCTACACCTTC. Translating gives CASSQDQDYGYTF.

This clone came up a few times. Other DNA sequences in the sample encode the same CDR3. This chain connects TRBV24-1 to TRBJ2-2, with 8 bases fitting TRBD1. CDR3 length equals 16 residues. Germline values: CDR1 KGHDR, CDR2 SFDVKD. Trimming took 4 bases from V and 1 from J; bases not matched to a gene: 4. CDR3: CATSDPGTGNTGELFF. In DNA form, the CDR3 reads TGTGCCACCAGTGACCCCGGGACAGGGAACACCGGGGAGCTGTTTTTT.

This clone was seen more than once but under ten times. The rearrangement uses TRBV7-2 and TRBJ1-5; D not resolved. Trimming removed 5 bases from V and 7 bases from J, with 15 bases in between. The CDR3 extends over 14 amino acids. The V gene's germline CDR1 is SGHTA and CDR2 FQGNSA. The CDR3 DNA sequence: TGTGCCAGCAGCGGCCCCGGGAGACAACAGCCCCAGCATTTT. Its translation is CASSGPGRQQPQHF.

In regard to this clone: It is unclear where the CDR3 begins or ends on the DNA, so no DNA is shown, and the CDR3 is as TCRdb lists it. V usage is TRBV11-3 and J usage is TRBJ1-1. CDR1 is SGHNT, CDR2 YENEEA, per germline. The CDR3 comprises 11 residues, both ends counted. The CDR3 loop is CASSSSREAFF.

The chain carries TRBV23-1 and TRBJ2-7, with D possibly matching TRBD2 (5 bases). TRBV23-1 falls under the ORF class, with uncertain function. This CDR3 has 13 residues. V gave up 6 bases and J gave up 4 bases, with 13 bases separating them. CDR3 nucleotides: TGCGCCAGCAGATGGACTGGATCTTACGAGCAGTACTTC. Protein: CASRWTGSYEQYF.

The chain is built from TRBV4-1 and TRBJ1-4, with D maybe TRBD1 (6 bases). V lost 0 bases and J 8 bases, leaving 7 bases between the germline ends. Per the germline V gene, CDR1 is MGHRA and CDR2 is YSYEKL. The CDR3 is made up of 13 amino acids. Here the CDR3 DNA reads TGCGCCAGCAGCCAAGACAGGGGAGAAAAACTGTTTTTT. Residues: CASSQDRGEKLFF.

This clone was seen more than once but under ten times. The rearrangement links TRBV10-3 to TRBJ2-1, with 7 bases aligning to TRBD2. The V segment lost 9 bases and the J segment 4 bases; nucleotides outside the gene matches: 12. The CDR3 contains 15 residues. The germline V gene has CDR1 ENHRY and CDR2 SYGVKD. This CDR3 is CAIMRGGPGYNEQFF. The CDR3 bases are TGTGCCATTATGCGGGGAGGGCCAGGATACAATGAGCAGTTCTTC.

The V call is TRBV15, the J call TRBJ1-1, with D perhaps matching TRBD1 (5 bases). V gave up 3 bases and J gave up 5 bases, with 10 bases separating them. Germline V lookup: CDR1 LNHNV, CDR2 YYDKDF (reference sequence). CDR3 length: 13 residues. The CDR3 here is CATSRNGGTEAFF. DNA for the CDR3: TGTGCCACCAGCAGGAACGGGGGGACTGAAGCTTTCTTT.